What follows are 8 T cell receptor beta chains derived from one specimen sequenced in a study of CD8+ T cells in alopecia areata (dated by TCRdb to 2016 to 2018). According to the study, the label for this sample's time point signals: baseline before oral tofacitinib. To prepare the library, the immunoSEQ multiplex PCR assay was applied. For TCR sequencing, RNA was extracted from every sample and reverse transcribed into cDNA to serve as template. In TCRdb, the immuneACCESS table is reduced to in-frame sequences with V and J assigned. These tables do not hold every clone; where another copy was compared, an unresolved V gene accounts for under half, and the others remain unexplained. This sample comprises 160,000 or so clones, less than 65% of them detected only once. The ten largest make up approximately 19% of the sample. The sample consisted of CD8+ T cells sorted from blood, taken at week 0. The receptors shown here come from a human donor with alopecia areata.

There are a few counts of this clone. This specimen includes other DNA sequences encoding the same CDR3. The rearrangement uses TRBV29-1 and TRBJ2-7; 7 bases agree with TRBD1. CDR1 SQVTM and CDR2 ANQGSEA come from the germline V gene. V shed 6 bases and J 3 bases; nucleotides not matched to a gene: 5. This CDR3 has 12 residues. This CDR3 reads CSVEGQNYEQYF. For the CDR3, the DNA is TGCAGCGTAGAGGGACAGAACTACGAGCAGTACTTC.

The chain carries TRBV29-1 and TRBJ2-7; 10 bases fit TRBD1. J was trimmed by 5 bases and V by 6 bases; bases with no gene match: 10. Germline assignment: CDR1 SQVTM and CDR2 ANQGSEA. The CDR3 is 14 amino acids. The CDR3 spells CSVRDRGFGDEQYF. The CDR3 nucleotides are TGCAGCGTCCGGGACAGGGGTTTTGGGGACGAGCAGTACTTC.

The genes are TRBV5-1 and TRBJ1-1; D might be TRBD1 (5 bases). Trimming shortened V by 7 bases and J by 3 bases, and 16 bases separated the two germline ends. The CDR3 spans 14 residues. In germline, CDR1 is SGHRS, CDR2 YFSETQ. The CDR3 region has the DNA TGCGCCAGCTCAGCTTTGGGGGACTACACTGAAGCTTTCTTT. Translation: CASSALGDYTEAFF.

In the case of this clone: Without the conserved terminal phenylalanine or tryptophan, this CDR3 likely stems from a read error. V gene TRBV29-1 combines with J gene TRBJ1-1; 7 nucleotides agree with TRBD1. CDR1 is SQVTM, CDR2 ANQGSEA, per germline. The V gene end was trimmed by 7 bases and the J gene end by 6 bases; junction bases not matched to a gene: 5. The CDR3 covers 11 residues. The CDR3 here is CSAKGGSEAFL. The CDR3 region has the DNA TGCAGCGCCAAAGGGGGCTCTGAAGCTTTCCTT.

The V call is TRBV4-3, the J call TRBJ2-2; the D gene is possibly TRBD1 (5 bases). Germline CDR1 reads LGHNA; CDR2 reads YSLEER. The CDR3 covers 17 residues. Trimming took 1 base from V and 6 from J, leaving 18 bases between them. CDR3 nucleotide sequence: TGCGCCAGCAGCCAAGCCCAAAGCAGGGAAATCCCCGGGGAGCTGTTTTTT. This translates into CASSQAQSREIPGELFF.

V usage is TRBV11-2 and J usage is TRBJ1-1; D unclear. The CDR3 runs 12 residues. V lost 1 base to trimming and J lost 8 bases, with 8 bases between them. From germline, CDR1 is SGHAT and CDR2 FQNNGV. For the CDR3, the DNA is TGTGCCAGCAGCTTAGTACCGGTAGAAGCTTTCTTT. This translates into CASSLVPVEAFF.

This clone was seen only a few times. The rearrangement joins TRBV10-3 to TRBJ2-1, with unresolved D. The CDR3 runs 12 residues. Germline values: CDR1 ENHRY, CDR2 SYGVKD. The V and J ends lost 8 bases and 5 bases respectively, with 10 bases between them. In DNA, the CDR3 is TGTGCCATCGGCCGGATCCACAATGAGCAGTTCTTC. Its translation is CAIGRIHNEQFF.

The CDR3 nucleotides read TGTGCCAGCAGCCGCGTAGGGGAGGCCATCGCGGAGACCCAGTACTTC. Translated, it gives CASSRVGEAIAETQYF. The chain links TRBV2 to TRBJ2-5; TRBD2 might be the D (6 bases). This CDR3 has 16 amino acids. The V gene lost 6 bases and the J gene lost 5 bases, with 22 bases spanning the gap. Germline-derived CDR1 and CDR2 are SNHLY and FYNNEI.